This TCR beta chain was identified in a study of regulatory T cells in long-lasting Graves disease. The sample holds a few counts of this clonotype. Arm-PCR of CDR3 regions with iRepertoire HTBI primers generated TCR beta libraries. Methods used by the authors: Gene usage covered approximately 65 TRBV and more than 13 TRBJ segments. One entry per CDR3 protein, called by TCRdb with MiXCR from the multiplex PCR reads. The V and J calls were determined by TCRdb, not by the authors. The sample yields fewer than 650,000 distinct CDR3 sequences, about 16% seen once. Germline assignment: CDR1 SGHTA and CDR2 FQGNSA. The ends were cut back, 5 bases at V and 0 bases at J, with 19 bases in the middle. This CDR3 has 17 residues. Time point in this sample: newly diagnosed GD, antithyroid drugs for less than 3 months. PBMC-derived RNA was used for the TCR library. Graves' disease diagnosis used American Thyroid Association guidelines. Collection of peripheral blood (about 8.8 milliliters) was done using EDTA tubes.

This sample also appeared in a second study, on T cells in Graves' hyperthyroidism and ophthalmopathy. That source adds: Blood also carried most thyroid clonotypes expanded above 0.001.

This chain uses TRBV7-2 with TRBJ2-5, with D possibly TRBD2 on 6 matching bases. The sequence came from a man aged 18-30 years with Graves disease. Sample: peripheral blood mononuclear cells (PBMCs), taken at new diagnosis, from a patient treated with antithyroid drugs. In DNA, the CDR3 is TGTGCCAGCAGCCCCGGAGCGGCGGGGTGGTACCAAGAGACCCAGTACTTC. Its protein product is CASSPGAAGWYQETQYF.